This T cell receptor beta chain was captured in a study of identical twins. The germline V gene encodes CDR1 DFQATT and CDR2 SNEGSKA (reference sequence). The CDR3 length is 14 residues. V lost 0 bases and J lost 8, with 14 bases in between. Study outcomes and limitations: For out-of-frame beta sequences, excess twin sharing was weaker.

Comment on this clonotype: Its specificity is unknown.

TCRdb re-analysed the 5' RACE reads in MiXCR, keeping a single row per CDR3 protein. The sample consists of some 1,700,000 distinct CDR3 sequences, about 32% of them appearing once. All donors were healthy Caucasians. The specimen was cord blood. The V call is TRBV20-1, the J call TRBJ2-1; possible D gene TRBD1, 6 bases. The TCR was taken from a newborn girl in good health. The CDR3 bases are TGCAGTGCTAGAGAGTTCAGGGGCACTTATGAGCAGTTCTTC. Its protein is CSAREFRGTYEQFF.